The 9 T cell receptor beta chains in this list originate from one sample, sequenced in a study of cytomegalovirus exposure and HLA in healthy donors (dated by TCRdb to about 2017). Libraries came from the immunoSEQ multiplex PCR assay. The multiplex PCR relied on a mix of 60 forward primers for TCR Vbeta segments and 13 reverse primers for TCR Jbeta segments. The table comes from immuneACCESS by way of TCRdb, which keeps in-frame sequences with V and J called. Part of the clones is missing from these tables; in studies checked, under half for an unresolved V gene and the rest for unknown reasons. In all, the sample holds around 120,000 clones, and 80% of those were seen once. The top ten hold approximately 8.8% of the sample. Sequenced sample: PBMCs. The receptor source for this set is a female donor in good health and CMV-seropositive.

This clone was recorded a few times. Here the CDR3 DNA reads TGTGCCAGCAGTTTAAGCCAGGTTGAAGCTTTCTTT. Protein sequence: CASSLSQVEAFF. The V call is TRBV28, the J call TRBJ1-1; D gene uncertain. The V gene lost 2 bases and the J gene lost 7 bases, with 8 bases spanning the gap. Looked up from germline, CDR1 is MDHEN and CDR2 is SYDVKM. The CDR3 contains 12 residues.

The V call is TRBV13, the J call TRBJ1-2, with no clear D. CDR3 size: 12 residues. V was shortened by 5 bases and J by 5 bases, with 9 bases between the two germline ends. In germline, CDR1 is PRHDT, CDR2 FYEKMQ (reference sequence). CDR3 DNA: TGTGCCAGCAGCGCCGGGTTTTATGGCTACACCTTC. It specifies CASSAGFYGYTF.

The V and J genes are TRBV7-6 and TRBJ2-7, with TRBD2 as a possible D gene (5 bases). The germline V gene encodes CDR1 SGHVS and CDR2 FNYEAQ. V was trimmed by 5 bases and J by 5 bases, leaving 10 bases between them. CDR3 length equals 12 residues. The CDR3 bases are TGTGCCAGCAGCCTAGTCGGGGACGAGCAGTACTTC. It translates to CASSLVGDEQYF.

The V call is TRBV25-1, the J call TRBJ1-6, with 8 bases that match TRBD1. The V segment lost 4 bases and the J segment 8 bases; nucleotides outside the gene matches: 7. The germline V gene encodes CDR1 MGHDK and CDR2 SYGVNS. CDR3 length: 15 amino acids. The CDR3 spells CASSGQGPFYSPLHF. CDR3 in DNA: TGTGCCAGCAGTGGACAGGGGCCATTTTATTCACCCCTCCACTTT.

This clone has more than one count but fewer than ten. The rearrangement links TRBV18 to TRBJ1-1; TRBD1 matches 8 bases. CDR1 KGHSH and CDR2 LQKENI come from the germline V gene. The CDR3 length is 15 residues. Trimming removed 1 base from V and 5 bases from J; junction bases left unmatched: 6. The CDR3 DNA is TGTGCCAGCTCACCACGGACAGGGAGTTATACTGAAGCTTTCTTT. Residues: CASSPRTGSYTEAFF.

The CDR3 protein is CASSWGTSGTSQETQYF. CDR3 nucleotide sequence: TGCGCCAGCAGCTGGGGGACTAGCGGGACGTCGCAAGAGACCCAGTACTTC. The rearrangement uses TRBV5-1 and TRBJ2-5, with 13 bases that match TRBD2. The CDR3 is 17 residues long. Unmatched junction bases numbered 7, after V lost 3 bases and J lost 2 bases. CDR1 and CDR2 (germline): SGHRS, YFSETQ.

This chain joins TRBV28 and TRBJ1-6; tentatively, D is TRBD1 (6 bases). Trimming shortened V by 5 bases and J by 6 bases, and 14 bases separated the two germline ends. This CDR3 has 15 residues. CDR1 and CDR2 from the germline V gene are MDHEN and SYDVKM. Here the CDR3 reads CASSPSGGANSPLHF. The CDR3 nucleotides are TGTGCCAGCAGTCCCTCGGGGGGGGCTAATTCACCCCTCCACTTT.

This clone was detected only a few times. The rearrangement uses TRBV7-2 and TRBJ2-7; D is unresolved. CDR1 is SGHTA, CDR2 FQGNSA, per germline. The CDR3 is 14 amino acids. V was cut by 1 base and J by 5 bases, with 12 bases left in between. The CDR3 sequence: CASSLVRGDHEQYF. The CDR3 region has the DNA TGTGCCAGCAGCTTAGTTCGCGGAGACCACGAGCAGTACTTC.

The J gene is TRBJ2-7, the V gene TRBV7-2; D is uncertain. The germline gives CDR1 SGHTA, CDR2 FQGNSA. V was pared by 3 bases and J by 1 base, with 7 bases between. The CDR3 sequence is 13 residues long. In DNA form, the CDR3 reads TGTGCCAGCAGCTTCGCGGCTTCCTACGAGCAGTACTTC. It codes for CASSFAASYEQYF. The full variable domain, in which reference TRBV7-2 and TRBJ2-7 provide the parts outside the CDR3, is GAGVSQSPSNKVTEKGKDVELRCDPISGHTALYWYRQSLGQGLEFLIYFQGNSAPDKSGLPSDRFSAERTGGSVSTLTIQRTQQEDSAVYLCASSFAASYEQYFGPGTRLTVT.